A single sample is the source of the 6 T cell receptor beta chains below, sequenced in a study of shared clonotypes between healthy human individuals. TCRdb's table, derived via immunoSEQ multiplex PCR, lists solely in-frame clones and lacks some. The table has around 2.1 million clones, about 92% seen once. Selected positively for CCR7 and CD45RO-negative, naive CD8 cells excluded terminally differentiated effector memory CD45RA+ cells. The specimen was naive CD8+ T cells from PBMCs. The receptors originated from a young man in good health. Some clones in this sample may be carry-over from other donors' samples.

Regarding this clone: In the same sample, other DNA sequences code for this CDR3. The CDR3 here is CASSVAGASNQPQHF. The CDR3 DNA sequence: TGTGCCAGCAGCGTAGCGGGAGCCAGCAATCAGCCCCAGCATTTT. The chain links TRBV9 to TRBJ1-5; no clear D. This CDR3 comprises 15 residues. V was trimmed by 0 bases and J by 1 base, leaving 8 bases between them. CDR1 SGDLS and CDR2 YYNGEE come from the germline V gene.

The CDR3 loop is CASSVGVAGVKEQYF. The DNA for the CDR3 is TGTGCCAGCAGCGTAGGTGTAGCGGGAGTAAAGGAGCAGTACTTC. The V call is TRBV9, the J call TRBJ2-7; 9 bases map to TRBD2. The length of the CDR3 is 15 residues. V was clipped by 0 bases and J by 7 bases; unmatched bases: 8. The germline CDR1 and CDR2 sequences are SGDLS and YYNGEE.

The chain links TRBV29-1 to TRBJ1-1; no definite D call. CDR1 is SQVTM, CDR2 ANQGSEA, per germline. The CDR3 totals 11 residues. The CDR3 region has the DNA TGCGGCGGGAGCATGAACACTGAAGCTTTCTTT. It is translated as CGGSMNTEAFF.

The chain uses TRBV25-1 and TRBJ2-5; 8 bases agree with TRBD1. The J call may not be correct, given that the DNA end is closer to TRBJ2-7. Germline loops: CDR1 MGHDK, CDR2 SYGVNS. The CDR3 consists of 15 residues. The CDR3 region is CASSTRQGPTYEQYF. The CDR3 DNA sequence: TGTGCCAGCAGCACCAGACAGGGGCCGACCTACGAGCAGTACTTC.

The rearrangement links TRBV7-9 to TRBJ2-5; D is perhaps TRBD1 or TRBD2 (6 bases each). The CDR3 has 13 residues. Trimming left V 6 bases short and J 5 bases short, with 13 bases between. The germline CDR1 and CDR2 sequences are SEHNR and FQNEAQ (reference sequence). CDR3 bases: TGTGCCAGCAGGCATGGGGGGCCGGAGACCCAGTACTTC. Amino acids: CASRHGGPETQYF.

This chain links TRBV27 with TRBJ1-2; D might be TRBD1 (6 bases). Trimming took 8 bases from V and 4 from J, leaving 20 bases between them. This CDR3 is 15 amino acids long. Germline CDR1 and CDR2: MNHEY and SMNVEV (reference sequence). CDR3 in amino acids: CASHSGIRGTYGYTF. The CDR3 DNA is TGTGCCAGCCACAGTGGGATCAGGGGCACCTATGGCTACACCTTC.